This T cell receptor (beta chain) originates from a study of blood T cell repertoires in COVID-19. As for the study in general: Both acute and convalescent COVID-19 samples were obtained from the United States, Italy and Spain. PBMCs, B-cell-depleted T cells, or T cells were the source of the cDNA or gDNA that made up the material.

Authors' processing steps: Estimates of nucleated cell counts were drawn from the amplification of reference gene primers. Profiled with immunoSEQ multiplex PCR; TCRdb holds only in-frame clones, not every one. V, J and clone size reflect that table, while D and trimming were determined from the DNA. The sample gives approximately 72,000 clones, roughly 85% of which show up once; around 32% is in the top ten. J was trimmed by 7 bases and V by 5 bases; bases with no gene match: 6. The CDR3 runs to 13 residues. The V gene's germline CDR1 is MRHNA and CDR2 SNTAGT. The specimen sequenced was peripheral blood. The receptor comes from a woman of 80 years or more with active or convalescent COVID-19. The V call is TRBV6-4, the J call TRBJ2-5; 8 nucleotides line up with TRBD1. This CDR3 reads CASSSGQGSTQYF. The CDR3 nucleotides are TGTGCCAGCAGTAGCGGACAGGGTTCGACCCAGTACTTC.